The 12 T cell receptor beta chains given below trace back to one sample, sequenced in a study of cytomegalovirus exposure and HLA in healthy donors. It was with 60 Vbeta and 13 Jbeta primers that the PCR ran. TCRdb's copy holds only in-frame clones and misses some; the assay was immunoSEQ multiplex PCR. The sample has about 160,000 clones; roughly 85% are singletons. Specimen: PBMCs. Every receptor here comes from a male donor in good health and CMV-seropositive.

This chain uses TRBV7-8 with TRBJ1-3; 10 nucleotides align to TRBD1. The CDR3 has 17 amino acids. The V and J ends lost 5 bases and 0 bases, in that order; junction bases with no gene match: 7. Germline CDR1 SGHVS, CDR2 FQNEAQ. The CDR3 coding sequence is TGTGCCAGCAGCCCTCGGACAGGGGGAATCTCTGGAAACACCATATATTTT. Translation: CASSPRTGGISGNTIYF.

The CDR3 sequence: CASDSQGSGNTIYF. The CDR3 DNA reads TGTGCCAGCGATTCACAGGGATCTGGAAACACCATATATTTT. The chain employs TRBV6-1 and TRBJ1-3; possibly TRBD1 for D (6 bases). Between the trimmed V and J ends, which lost 8 bases and 1 base, there was a span of 12 bases. In germline, CDR1 is MNHNS, CDR2 SASEGT. The CDR3 loop spans 14 amino acids.

This clone was observed a single time. The chain joins TRBV28 to TRBJ1-2; 7 nucleotides line up with TRBD1. The CDR3 is made up of 14 amino acids. V shed 7 bases, J shed 2 bases, and the junction held 7 bases outside the gene matches. The V gene's germline CDR1 is MDHEN and CDR2 SYDVKM. CDR3 amino acids: CASKNRGSNYGYTF. Here the CDR3 DNA reads TGTGCCAGCAAAAACAGGGGCTCGAACTATGGCTACACCTTC.

The chain employs TRBV27 and TRBJ2-5; perhaps TRBD1 as D (5 bases). The germline V gene encodes CDR1 MNHEY and CDR2 SMNVEV (reference sequence). Trimming stripped 4 bases from V and 9 bases from J, with 21 bases between. There are 15 residues in the CDR3. The CDR3 sequence: CASSSASPLEGAQYF. CDR3 coding DNA: TGTGCCAGCAGTTCCGCGTCCCCCCTAGAAGGGGCCCAGTACTTC.

V is TRBV6-5 and J is TRBJ1-2, with 7 bases matching TRBD1. V was clipped by 6 bases and J by 5 bases; unmatched bases: 12. Germline CDR1 and CDR2: MNHEY and SVGAGI. The CDR3 totals 15 residues. The CDR3 region is CASSPTPGQWYGYTF. For the CDR3, the DNA is TGTGCCAGCAGCCCAACTCCGGGACAGTGGTATGGCTACACCTTC.

This clone was picked up one time. J is TRBJ1-2 and V is TRBV5-6; D call uncertain. The CDR3 has 13 amino acids. Germline CDR1 reads SGHDT; CDR2 reads YYEEEE. V lost 2 bases to trimming and J lost 2 bases, with 7 bases between them. The CDR3 loop is CASSFKSNYGYTF. The CDR3 DNA reads as TGTGCCAGCAGCTTCAAGAGCAACTATGGCTACACCTTC.

The V gene is TRBV6-5, the J gene TRBJ1-2, with 9 bases identical to TRBD1. J lost 5 bases, V lost 8 bases, and 9 bases had no gene match. The CDR3 consists of 14 residues. Germline CDR1 MNHEY, CDR2 SVGAGI. CDR3 nucleotides: TGTGCCAGCCGAACGGGACAGGGTCTGTATGGCTACACCTTC. Residues: CASRTGQGLYGYTF.

The rearrangement uses TRBV21-1 and TRBJ1-2; the table's TRBD1 call for D was not verified on the DNA. TRBV21-1 corresponds to a pseudogene. The CDR3 spans 17 residues. The CDR3 DNA reads TGTGCCAGCAGCAAACCCTCGGGACAGGGGGAGGAAGATGGCTACACCTTC. It codes for CASSKPSGQGEEDGYTF.

The J gene is TRBJ2-6, the V gene TRBV11-2; TRBD1 aligns across 9 bases. Germline-derived CDR1 and CDR2 are SGHAT and FQNNGV. The CDR3 is 19 amino acids. Trimming at V came to 5 bases and at J to 2 bases, leaving 13 bases not matched to a gene. CDR3 sequence reads: CASSTGQGRTLAGANVLTF. CDR3 DNA: TGTGCCAGCAGCACCGGACAGGGGCGAACCCTAGCTGGGGCCAACGTCCTGACTTTC.

The chain has TRBV6-5 and TRBJ2-7; 9 nucleotides line up with TRBD1. Germline V CDR1 and CDR2: MNHEY, SVGAGI. Trimming at V came to 6 bases and at J to 3 bases, leaving 6 bases not matched to a gene. The CDR3 spans 14 residues. CDR3 coding DNA: TGTGCCAGCAGGCGGGGGACAGGGATCTACGAGCAGTACTTC. This codes for CASRRGTGIYEQYF.

This clone was seen ten or more times. This rearrangement joins TRBV5-6 to TRBJ1-2; perhaps TRBD1 as D (5 bases). Trimming stripped 3 bases from V and 3 bases from J, with 21 bases between. The CDR3 loop spans 17 amino acids. Per the germline V gene, CDR1 is SGHDT and CDR2 is YYEEEE. DNA of the CDR3: TGTGCCAGCAGCTCGGCCCTCTCTGGGGCGGTGGACTATGGCTACACCTTC. Its protein is CASSSALSGAVDYGYTF.

This clone was observed a single time. V and J are TRBV11-2 and TRBJ1-1; maybe TRBD1 (5 bases). Deletions cut 2 bases from V and 5 bases from J, with 12 bases between. Germline CDR1 is SGHAT and CDR2 is FQNNGV. The CDR3 runs 14 residues. Here the CDR3 DNA reads TGTGCCAGCAGCTTACTTGGGGCGGCGACTGAAGCTTTCTTT. This encodes CASSLLGAATEAFF.